This is a list of T cell receptor beta chains from one sample in a study of vaccination and CD4 T cells after COVID-19. These receptors have no known antigen. TCRdb reanalysed the PCR reads using MiXCR and keeps one entry per CDR3 protein. The sample includes some 15,000 distinct CDR3 sequences, about half of them seen just once. Sequenced material: CD4+ T cells from blood, cultured in vitro, taken before SARS-CoV-2 vaccination. These TCRs come from a human donor who had recovered from COVID-19. Each CDR3 is given with its conserved first and last residue. Fields, in order: clone size, V gene, J gene, D gene, CDR3 DNA, CDR3 protein. The D gene is left open where the match is weak. Size tells how often a clone was seen (once, few, many) or the class of an expanded clone, and some rows leave it out.

-	TRBV3-1	TRBJ1-2	-	TGTGCCAGCAGCCAAGGAGTCCCAGGACCCTATGGCTACACCTTC	CASSQGVPGPYGYTF
-	TRBV20-1	TRBJ2-2	-	TGCAGTGCTAGAGTGGCAAACACCGGGGAGCTGTTTTTT	CSARVANTGELFF
-	TRBV12-3/TRBV12-4	TRBJ2-5	-	TGTGCCAGCAGTCCCTGGACGAATCAAGAGACCCAGTACTTC	CASSPWTNQETQYF
-	TRBV6-1	TRBJ2-7	TRBD1	TGTGCCAGCAGTGACGCCCCGGACGGGACAGGGTTCTTC	CASSDAPDGTGFF
-	TRBV7-2	TRBJ2-1	TRBD1	TGTGCCAGCAGCCCCCGACAGGGGGCTTACAATGAGCAGTTCTTC	CASSPRQGAYNEQFF
-	TRBV20-1	TRBJ2-1	TRBD2	TGCAGTGCTAAACCCGGGACTAGCGGGAGTCTCGATGAGCAGTTCTTC	CSAKPGTSGSLDEQFF
large	TRBV7-9	TRBJ1-6	-	TGTGCCAGCAGCTTAGCGCGGGGGGGGTATCGGAATTCACCCCTCCACTTT	CASSLARGGYRNSPLHF
-	TRBV2	TRBJ1-1	TRBD1	TGTGCCAGCAGTGAAATCGGACAGGAGAGAGAAGCTTTCTTT	CASSEIGQEREAFF
-	TRBV18	TRBJ1-2	-	TGTGCCAGCTCACCAGGATCCCCGCGGGGCTACACCTTC	CASSPGSPRGYTF
-	TRBV18	TRBJ2-7	-	TGTGCCAGCTCACCACCGGTTGCAGGGCGCGAGCAGTACTTC	CASSPPVAGREQYF
-	TRBV20-1	TRBJ2-1	TRBD2	TGCAGTGCTCCTTTCACTAGCGGGAGGGGGAATGAGCAGTTCTTC	CSAPFTSGRGNEQFF
-	TRBV2	TRBJ2-2	-	TGTGCCAGCACCCGAGGTGGTAACACCGGGGAGCTGTTTTTT	CASTRGGNTGELFF
few	TRBV20-1	TRBJ1-1	-	TGCAGTGCTAGTACCGAGATCGGACGGAGGAACACTGAAGCTTTCTTT	CSASTEIGRRNTEAFF
few	TRBV20-1	TRBJ2-3	-	TGCAGTGCTAAGCTTTCAGTCCCGGCAGATACGCAGTATTTT	CSAKLSVPADTQYF
medium-sized	TRBV3-1	TRBJ2-5	-	TGTGCCAGCAGCCAAGAACCTAGCCAAGGGACCCAGTACTTC	CASSQEPSQGTQYF
-	TRBV28	TRBJ1-5	-	TGTGCCAGCAGTCGCAGCCACTTTTCCAATCAGCCCCAGCATTTT	CASSRSHFSNQPQHF
few	TRBV7-9	TRBJ1-2	-	TGTGCCAGCGGGGTTGGTACAGGGAACTATGGCTACACCTTC	CASGVGTGNYGYTF
-	TRBV6-1	TRBJ2-6	-	-	CASTTFGANVLTF
-	TRBV5-1	TRBJ1-5	TRBD1	TGCGCCAGCAGCTGGGGGACAGGGAGCAATCAGCCCCAGCATTTT	CASSWGTGSNQPQHF
-	TRBV7-3	TRBJ2-1	-	TGTGCCAGCAGCTCCATCGGGCGGGCCCAGGCGTATGAGCAGTTCTTC	CASSSIGRAQAYEQFF
once	TRBV18	TRBJ1-5	TRBD1	TGTGCCAGCTCACCTGGACAGGGGAATCAGCCCCAGCATTTT	CASSPGQGNQPQHF
few	TRBV29-1	TRBJ1-4	-	TGCAGCGTTGAAAGTAGGGGCTCGGGTGAAAAACTGTTTTTT	CSVESRGSGEKLFF
few	TRBV30	TRBJ2-5	TRBD1	TGTGCCTGGGGAAGGGACAGACAAGAGACCCAGTACTTC	CAWGRDRQETQYF